The 17 T cell receptor beta chains in this list originate from one sample, sequenced in a study of blood T cell repertoires in COVID-19. Sequencing was performed with immunoSEQ multiplex PCR; in TCRdb, only in-frame clones are kept and a portion is missing. The repertoire holds a few hundred thousand clones, with roughly 86% as singletons. Sequencing was done on a sample of PBMCs or T cells enriched from blood (not recorded which). Source of these receptors: a man aged 40-49 years in a cohort exposed to, infected with or recovered from COVID-19 (not recorded which).

In its sample, this clone was seen once. The chain has TRBV6-5 and TRBJ2-7; 11 bases are shared with TRBD2. The CDR3 spans 13 residues. Germline values: CDR1 MNHEY, CDR2 SVGAGI. With V trimmed by 7 bases and J by 6 bases, 5 bases remained unmatched. The CDR3 protein is CASTSLAGGEQYF. The CDR3, as DNA: TGTGCCAGCACCTCGCTAGCGGGAGGCGAGCAGTACTTC.

Note on this clone: The sample has other DNA sequences that encode this CDR3 too. The gene calls are TRBV20-1 and TRBJ2-7; no definite D call. V dropped 6 bases and J dropped 4 bases, with 10 bases sitting between them. This CDR3 comprises 11 residues. The V gene's germline CDR1 is DFQATT and CDR2 SNEGSKA (reference sequence). CDR3 region: CSATRGYEQYF. In nucleotides, the CDR3 is TGCAGTGCAACCCGCGGTTACGAGCAGTACTTC.

The chain has TRBV4-1 and TRBJ1-2; tentative D call: TRBD1 (5 bases). V was clipped by 6 bases and J by 2 bases, with 22 bases between them. Germline lookup yields CDR1 MGHRA and CDR2 YSYEKL. The CDR3 has 17 residues. The CDR3 reads CASRTSGGDGLNYGYTF. The CDR3 DNA reads as TGCGCCAGCAGAACAAGCGGGGGGGACGGCTTAAACTATGGCTACACCTTC.

The rearrangement uses TRBV7-9 and TRBJ2-2; 7 nucleotides agree with TRBD2. Unmatched junction bases numbered 5, after V lost 3 bases and J lost 1 base. CDR1 and CDR2 from the germline V gene are SEHNR and FQNEAQ (reference sequence). The CDR3 has 16 amino acids. In DNA form, the CDR3 reads TGTGCCAGCAGCTTTGCTAGCGGAATGAACACCGGGGAGCTGTTTTTT. This translates into CASSFASGMNTGELFF. The full variable domain, with the rest looked up from reference TRBV7-9 and TRBJ2-2, is DTGVSQNPRHKITKRGQNVTFRCDPISEHNRLYWYRQTLGQGPEFLTYFQNEAQLEKSRLLSDRFSAERPKGSFSTLEIQRTEQGDSAMYLCASSFASGMNTGELFFGEGSRLTVL.

J is TRBJ1-2 and V is TRBV19; D remains ambiguous. This CDR3 is built from 13 residues. The germline V gene has CDR1 LNHDA and CDR2 SQIVND (reference sequence). Trimming cost V 9 bases and J 4 bases, with 15 bases left between them. CDR3 coding DNA: TGTGCCAGCCCCCTTGCGCCGATCTATGGCTACACCTTC. This translates into CASPLAPIYGYTF.

This clone turned up a few times. This chain joins TRBV18 and TRBJ1-1; no reliable D call. CDR3 length: 14 amino acids. V lost 3 bases to trimming and J lost 6 bases, with 14 bases between them. CDR1 KGHSH and CDR2 LQKENI come from the germline V gene. The CDR3 region is CASSPNAGRAEAFF. The CDR3 DNA is TGTGCCAGCTCACCCAACGCGGGAAGGGCTGAAGCTTTCTTT.

A few counts support this clone. This chain connects TRBV24-1 to TRBJ2-1, with 8 nucleotides matching TRBD2. The CDR3 extends over 16 amino acids. J was trimmed by 0 bases and V by 1 base; bases with no gene match: 1. Germline CDR1 and CDR2: KGHDR and SFDVKD. CDR3 sequence: CATSDLSGSSYNEQFF. The CDR3 coding sequence is TGTGCCACCAGTGATTTAAGCGGGAGCTCCTACAATGAGCAGTTCTTC.

As for this clone: The sample has other DNA sequences that encode this CDR3 too. CDR3 nucleotides: TGCGCCAGCAGCTTGGGCACAGCGAACACTGAAGCTTTCTTT. Translating gives CASSLGTANTEAFF. The V gene is TRBV5-1, the J gene TRBJ1-1; D remains unclear. The CDR3 totals 14 residues. Per the germline V gene, CDR1 is SGHRS and CDR2 is YFSETQ. The V gene lost 0 bases and the J gene lost 1 base, with 7 bases spanning the gap.

V gene TRBV10-1 combines with J gene TRBJ2-1; 9 bases fit TRBD2. V lost 10 bases and J lost 7; bases outside the gene matches: 14. This CDR3 is built from 15 residues. Germline-derived CDR1 and CDR2 are WNHNN and SYGVQD (reference sequence). The CDR3 spells CATAQGSGRPNEQFF. The DNA for the CDR3 is TGCGCCACCGCCCAGGGAAGCGGGAGGCCTAATGAGCAGTTCTTC.

The CDR3 region is CASSESRGLGTEAFF. Here the CDR3 DNA reads TGTGCCAGCAGTGAATCCAGGGGGCTCGGCACTGAAGCTTTCTTT. The chain recombines TRBV25-1 with TRBJ1-1, with 8 bases aligning to TRBD1. V shed 1 base, J shed 4 bases, and the junction held 5 bases outside the gene matches. CDR1 MGHDK and CDR2 SYGVNS come from the germline V gene. This CDR3 region has 15 residues.

This clone was detected a few times. V is TRBV5-4 and J is TRBJ2-1, with TRBD2 matching over 15 bases. The CDR3 sequence is 16 residues long. Losses at the gene ends were 4 bases for V and 9 bases for J; bases not matched to a gene: 8. In germline, CDR1 is SGHNT, CDR2 YYREEE (reference sequence). Here the CDR3 DNA reads TGTGCCAGCAGCCCCGGGACTAGCGGGAGGAAGGGTGAGCAGTTCTTC. This sequence encodes CASSPGTSGRKGEQFF.

Here the CDR3 reads CASSLVPSGYTGELFF. CDR3 coding DNA: TGTGCCAGCAGCTTGGTCCCTAGCGGCTACACCGGGGAGCTGTTTTTT. This chain connects TRBV5-6 to TRBJ2-2; 7 nucleotides agree with TRBD2. Germline assignment: CDR1 SGHDT and CDR2 YYEEEE. There are 16 residues in the CDR3. V trimming: 0 bases; J trimming: 3 bases; junction bases outside the gene matches: 5.

The chain recombines TRBV5-1 with TRBJ2-7, with D maybe TRBD1 (6 bases). The germline CDR1 and CDR2 sequences are SGHRS and YFSETQ. The germline V and J ends were trimmed by 0 bases and 2 bases, with 15 bases remaining between them. There are 16 residues in the CDR3. In DNA, the CDR3 is TGCGCCAGCAGCTTGGGCCCCGGGACATCCACCTACGAGCAGTACTTC. It yields the protein CASSLGPGTSTYEQYF.

The table lists this clone with a count of one. The rearrangement links TRBV6-6 to TRBJ1-6; maybe TRBD1 (5 bases). The germline CDR1 and CDR2 sequences are MNHNY and SVGAGI (reference sequence). The CDR3 has 17 residues. V lost 5 bases to trimming and J lost 0 bases, with 14 bases between them. CDR3: CASSPAPGVSYNSPLHF. In nucleotides, the CDR3 is TGTGCCAGCAGTCCCGCCCCGGGGGTCTCCTATAATTCACCCCTCCACTTT.

The chain carries TRBV7-9 and TRBJ2-2, with 7 bases lining up with TRBD2. The germline gives CDR1 SEHNR, CDR2 FQNEAQ (reference sequence). Trimming cost V 5 bases and J 2 bases; bases outside gene matches: 5. This CDR3 has 15 residues. The CDR3 reads CASSVGLGNTGELFF. The CDR3 DNA follows: TGTGCCAGCAGCGTCGGACTAGGAAACACCGGGGAGCTGTTTTTT. Combining the CDR3 with reference TRBV7-9 and TRBJ2-2 gives the whole variable domain DTGVSQNPRHKITKRGQNVTFRCDPISEHNRLYWYRQTLGQGPEFLTYFQNEAQLEKSRLLSDRFSAERPKGSFSTLEIQRTEQGDSAMYLCASSVGLGNTGELFFGEGSRLTVL.

The rearrangement links TRBV28 to TRBJ2-5; no definite D call. Germline CDR1 MDHEN, CDR2 SYDVKM. This CDR3 is 13 amino acids long. V lost 10 bases to trimming and J lost 2 bases, with 14 bases between them. CDR3 nucleotides: TGTGCCACCTCCCCGGGTGGACAAGAGACCCAGTACTTC. As protein: CATSPGGQETQYF.

V and J are TRBV18 and TRBJ2-1, with TRBD2 identical over 10 bases. V was pared by 6 bases and J by 9 bases, with 11 bases of the junction left unmatched. Looked up from germline, CDR1 is KGHSH and CDR2 is LQKENI. This CDR3 contains 15 residues. The CDR3 DNA follows: TGTGCCAGCTCGGGCGCTAGCGGGAGAGTCGGTGAGCAGTTCTTC. Its translation is CASSGASGRVGEQFF.